This T cell receptor beta chain is from a study of CXCR3-negative and CXCR3-positive naive CD8 T cells. Turning to the study itself: For each library, about 1.5 +/- 0.3 million TRB reads were obtained, approximately 140 million in total.

Cells that were CD45RO-CCR7+CD27+CD95- constituted naive CD8+ T cells. In germline, CDR1 is LGHNA, CDR2 YSLEER. The CDR3 contains 17 residues. In regard to this clonotype: Antigen unknown.

UMI-labeled 5' RACE TRB cDNA libraries were prepared from the cells. With the 5' RACE reads reprocessed, TCRdb shows one record per CDR3 protein and no DNA. Found here are around 61,000 distinct CDR3 sequences; the top ten clones hold around 0.7%. Study-wide results and limits: Naive subsets did not differ in surface CD5, and TRB CDR3 properties served to infer TCR strength. Comparison of naive cells showed more hydrophobic TRB CDR3s in CXCR3-positive than in CXCR3-negative naive cells.

This chain links TRBV4-3 with TRBJ2-2; TCRdb outputs TRBD2, but without DNA this stays unchecked. Material: naive CXCR3+ CD8+ T cells from blood. Regarding subset: CD45RO-CCR7+CD27+CD95- naive CD8+ T cells expressing CXCR3 (TNR3+). This TCR derives from a human donor in good health. Some clones in this sample may be carry-over from other donors' samples. CDR3 in amino acids: CASSQEVVAGHTGELLF.